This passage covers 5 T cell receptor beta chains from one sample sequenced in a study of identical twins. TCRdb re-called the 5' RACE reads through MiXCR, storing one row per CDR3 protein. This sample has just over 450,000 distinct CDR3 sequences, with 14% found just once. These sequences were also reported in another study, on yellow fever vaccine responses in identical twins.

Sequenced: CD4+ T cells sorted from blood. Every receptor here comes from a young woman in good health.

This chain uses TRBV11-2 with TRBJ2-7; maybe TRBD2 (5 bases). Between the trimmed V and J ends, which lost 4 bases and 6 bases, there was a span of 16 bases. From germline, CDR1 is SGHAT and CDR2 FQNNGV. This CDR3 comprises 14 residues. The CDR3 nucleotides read TGTGCCAGCAGCTCAGAAAGGGCAGGAGGCGAGCAGTACTTC. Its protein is CASSSERAGGEQYF.

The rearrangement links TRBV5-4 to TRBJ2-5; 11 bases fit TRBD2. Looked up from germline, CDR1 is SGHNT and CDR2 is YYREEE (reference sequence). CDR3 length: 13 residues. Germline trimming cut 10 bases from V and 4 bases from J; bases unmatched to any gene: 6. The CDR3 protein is CAGSGGVRETQYF. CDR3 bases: TGTGCCGGTAGCGGGGGGGTTAGAGAGACCCAGTACTTC.

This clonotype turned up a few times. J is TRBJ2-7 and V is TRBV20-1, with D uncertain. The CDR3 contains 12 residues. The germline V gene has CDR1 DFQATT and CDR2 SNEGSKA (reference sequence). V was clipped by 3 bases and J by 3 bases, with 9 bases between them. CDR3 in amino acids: CSASWQIYEQYF. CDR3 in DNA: TGCAGTGCTAGCTGGCAGATCTACGAGCAGTACTTC.

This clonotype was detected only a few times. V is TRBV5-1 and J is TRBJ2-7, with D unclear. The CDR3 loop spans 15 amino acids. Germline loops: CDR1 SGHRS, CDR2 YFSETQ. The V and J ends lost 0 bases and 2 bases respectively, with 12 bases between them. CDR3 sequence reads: CASSLAAATAYEQYF. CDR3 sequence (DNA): TGCGCCAGCAGCTTGGCCGCGGCTACAGCCTACGAGCAGTACTTC.

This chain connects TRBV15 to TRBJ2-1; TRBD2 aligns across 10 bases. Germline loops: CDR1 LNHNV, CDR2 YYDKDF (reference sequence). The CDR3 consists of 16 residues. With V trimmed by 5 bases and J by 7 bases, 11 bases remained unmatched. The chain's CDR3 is CATSQDGDSGRNEQFF. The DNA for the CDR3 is TGTGCCACCAGCCAAGACGGGGATAGCGGGAGGAATGAGCAGTTCTTC.